This TCR beta chain stems from a study of beta chain features in type 1 diabetes. Whole-study results and caveats: Across patients, naive, central memory and Treg TCRB repertoires exhibited apparently greater similarity than was observed across healthy donors. Short templates might get an advantage during PCR, and this would be equal in patients and controls. When VDJ junctions were examined, type 1 diabetes patients showed fewer insertions and more deletions.

Expressed TCRB transcripts were sequenced after all isolated RNA was converted to cDNA. TCRdb's copy holds only in-frame clones and misses some; the assay was immunoSEQ multiplex PCR. Altogether more than 350,000 clones are present, 10% to 12% being singletons, with the ten largest covering over 0.035%. Concerning this clone itself: The antigen is unknown.

The CDR3 covers 15 residues. Looked up from germline, CDR1 is SGHAT and CDR2 is FQNNGV. The J segment lost 4 bases and the V segment lost 4 bases, leaving 3 bases of the junction unmatched. One heparinised blood draw, averaging roughly 0.12 L, came from each donor. The sample taken for sequencing was naive CD4+ T cells from blood. This receptor was obtained from a woman younger than 35 in good health. The V gene is TRBV11-2, the J gene TRBJ2-1, with 11 positions matching TRBD2. CDR3 in DNA: TGTGCCAGCAGCTCGGGACTAGCGGCTTACAATGAGCAGTTCTTC. Translation: CASSSGLAAYNEQFF.